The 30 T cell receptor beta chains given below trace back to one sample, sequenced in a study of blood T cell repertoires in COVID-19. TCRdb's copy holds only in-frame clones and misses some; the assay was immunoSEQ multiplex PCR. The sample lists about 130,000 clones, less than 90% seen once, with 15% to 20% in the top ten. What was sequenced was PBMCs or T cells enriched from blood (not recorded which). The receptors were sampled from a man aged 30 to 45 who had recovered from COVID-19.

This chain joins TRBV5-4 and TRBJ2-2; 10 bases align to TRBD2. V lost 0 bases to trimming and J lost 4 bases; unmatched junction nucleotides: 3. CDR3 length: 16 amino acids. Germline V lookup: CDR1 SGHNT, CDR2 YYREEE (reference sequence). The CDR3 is CASSLVSGGPTGELFF. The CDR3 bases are TGTGCCAGCAGCTTGGTTAGCGGGGGGCCCACCGGGGAGCTGTTTTTT.

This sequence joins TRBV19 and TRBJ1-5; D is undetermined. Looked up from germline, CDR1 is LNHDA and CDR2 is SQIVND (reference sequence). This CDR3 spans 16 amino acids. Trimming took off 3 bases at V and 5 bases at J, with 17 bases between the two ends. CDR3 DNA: TGTGCCAGTAGTATCAACCCGGGAATAAGGGATCAGCCCCAGCATTTT. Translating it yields CASSINPGIRDQPQHF.

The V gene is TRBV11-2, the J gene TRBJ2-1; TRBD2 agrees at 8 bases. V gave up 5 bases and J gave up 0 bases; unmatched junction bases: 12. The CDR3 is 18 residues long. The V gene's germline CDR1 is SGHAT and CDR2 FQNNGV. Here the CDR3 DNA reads TGTGCCAGCAGCGGTCTGCGGGGGGCTGATATCTCCTACAATGAGCAGTTCTTC. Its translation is CASSGLRGADISYNEQFF.

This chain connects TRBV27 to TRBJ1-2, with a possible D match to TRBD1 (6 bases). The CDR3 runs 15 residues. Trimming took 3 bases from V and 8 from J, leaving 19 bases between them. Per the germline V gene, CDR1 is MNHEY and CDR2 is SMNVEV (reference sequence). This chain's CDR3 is CASSLGAQGAWGYTF. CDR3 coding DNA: TGTGCCAGCAGTTTGGGGGCACAGGGCGCGTGGGGCTACACCTTC.

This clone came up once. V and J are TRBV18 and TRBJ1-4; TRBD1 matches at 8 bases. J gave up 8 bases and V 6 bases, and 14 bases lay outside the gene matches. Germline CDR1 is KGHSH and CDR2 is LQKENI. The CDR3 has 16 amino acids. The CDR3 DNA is TGTGCCAGCTCCCCGCTCACGGGACAGGCGAAGGAAAAACTGTTTTTT. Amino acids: CASSPLTGQAKEKLFF.

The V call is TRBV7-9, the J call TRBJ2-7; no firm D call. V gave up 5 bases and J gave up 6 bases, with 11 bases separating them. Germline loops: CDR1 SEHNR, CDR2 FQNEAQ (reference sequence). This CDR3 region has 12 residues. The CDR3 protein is CASSPNRVEQYF. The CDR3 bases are TGTGCCAGCAGCCCAAACAGAGTCGAGCAGTACTTC.

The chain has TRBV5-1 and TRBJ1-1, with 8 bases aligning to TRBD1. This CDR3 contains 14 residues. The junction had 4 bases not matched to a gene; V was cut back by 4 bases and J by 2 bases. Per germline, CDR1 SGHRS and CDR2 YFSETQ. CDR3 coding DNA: TGCGCCAGCAGCCCGACAGGGGTCAACACTGAAGCTTTCTTT. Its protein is CASSPTGVNTEAFF.

CDR3 sequence reads: CASSLGPRDTQYF. DNA of the CDR3: TGTGCCAGCAGCCTGGGGCCAAGGGATACGCAGTATTTT. The V call is TRBV7-6, the J call TRBJ2-3, with a possible D match to TRBD1 (5 bases). Per the germline V gene, CDR1 is SGHVS and CDR2 is FNYEAQ. Trimming removed 5 bases at V and 6 bases at J, with 12 bases between. The CDR3 spans 13 residues.

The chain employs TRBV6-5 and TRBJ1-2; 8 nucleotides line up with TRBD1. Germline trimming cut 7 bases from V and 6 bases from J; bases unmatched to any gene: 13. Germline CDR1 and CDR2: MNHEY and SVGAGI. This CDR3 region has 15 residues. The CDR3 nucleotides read TGTGCCAGCACAAACACCGGGACAGGACTCGATGGCTACACCTTC. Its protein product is CASTNTGTGLDGYTF.

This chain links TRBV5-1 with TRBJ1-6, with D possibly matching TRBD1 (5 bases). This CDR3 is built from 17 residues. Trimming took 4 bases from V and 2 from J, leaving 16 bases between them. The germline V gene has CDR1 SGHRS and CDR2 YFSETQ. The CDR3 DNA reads TGCGCCAGCAGCCCGGGACTCCCGAGGGCCTATAATTCACCCCTCCACTTT. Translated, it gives CASSPGLPRAYNSPLHF.

CDR3 protein: CASSLVPAGRDEQYF. The CDR3 bases are TGTGCCAGCAGCTTAGTACCAGCGGGACGCGACGAGCAGTACTTC. This chain uses TRBV7-2 with TRBJ2-7; 7 bases fit TRBD2. The CDR3 is 15 amino acids. The J segment lost 5 bases and the V segment lost 1 base, leaving 8 bases of the junction unmatched. Germline-derived CDR1 and CDR2 are SGHTA and FQGNSA.

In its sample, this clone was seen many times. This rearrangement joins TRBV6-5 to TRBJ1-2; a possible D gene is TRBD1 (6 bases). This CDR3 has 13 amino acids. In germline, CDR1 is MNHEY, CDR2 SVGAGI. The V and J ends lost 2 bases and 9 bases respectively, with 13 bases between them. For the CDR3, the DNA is TGTGCCAGCAGTTACGCGGACAGTCCCCGCTACACCTTC. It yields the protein CASSYADSPRYTF.

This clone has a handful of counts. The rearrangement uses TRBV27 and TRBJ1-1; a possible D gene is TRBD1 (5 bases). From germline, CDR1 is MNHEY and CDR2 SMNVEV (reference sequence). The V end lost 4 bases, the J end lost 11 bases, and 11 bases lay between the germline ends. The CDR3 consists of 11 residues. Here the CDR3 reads CASSSAGSAFF. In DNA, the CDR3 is TGTGCCAGCAGTTCGGCAGGGTCTGCTTTCTTT.

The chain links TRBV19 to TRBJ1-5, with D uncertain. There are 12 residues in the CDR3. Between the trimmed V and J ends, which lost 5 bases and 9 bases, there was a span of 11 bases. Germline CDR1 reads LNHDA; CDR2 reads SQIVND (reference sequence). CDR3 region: CASSGESWPQHF. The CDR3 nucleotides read TGTGCCAGTAGTGGGGAGAGTTGGCCCCAGCATTTT.

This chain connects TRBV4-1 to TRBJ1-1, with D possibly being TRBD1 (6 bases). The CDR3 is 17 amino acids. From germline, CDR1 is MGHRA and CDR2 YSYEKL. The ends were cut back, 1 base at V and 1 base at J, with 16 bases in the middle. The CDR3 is CASSQVGQSLANTEAFF. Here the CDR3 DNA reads TGCGCCAGCAGCCAAGTTGGACAGTCGTTGGCGAACACTGAAGCTTTCTTT.

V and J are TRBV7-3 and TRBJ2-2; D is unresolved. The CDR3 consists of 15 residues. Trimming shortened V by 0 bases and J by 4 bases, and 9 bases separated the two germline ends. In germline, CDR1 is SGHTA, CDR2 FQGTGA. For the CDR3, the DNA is TGTGCCAGCAGCTTAACCGGGTTGGGCACCGGGGAGCTGTTTTTT. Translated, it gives CASSLTGLGTGELFF. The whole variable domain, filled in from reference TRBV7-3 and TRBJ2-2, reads GAGVSQTPSNKVTEKGKYVELRCDPISGHTALYWYRQSLGQGPEFLIYFQGTGAADDSGLPNDRFFAVRPEGSVSTLKIQRTERGDSAVYLCASSLTGLGTGELFFGEGSRLTVL.

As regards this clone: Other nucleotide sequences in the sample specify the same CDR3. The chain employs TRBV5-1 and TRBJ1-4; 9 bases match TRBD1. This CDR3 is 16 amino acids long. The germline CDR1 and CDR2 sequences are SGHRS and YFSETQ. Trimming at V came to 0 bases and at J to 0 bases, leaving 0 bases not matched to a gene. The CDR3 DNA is TGCGCCAGCAGCTTGGGACAGGGGGCAACTAATGAAAAACTGTTTTTT. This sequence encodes CASSLGQGATNEKLFF.

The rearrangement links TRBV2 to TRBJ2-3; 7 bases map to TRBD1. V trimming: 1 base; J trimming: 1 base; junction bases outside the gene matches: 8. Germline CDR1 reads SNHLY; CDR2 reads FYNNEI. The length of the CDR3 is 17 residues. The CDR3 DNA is TGTGCCAGCAGTGAAGTGATCAGGGGGAAAGGCACAGATACGCAGTATTTT. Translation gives CASSEVIRGKGTDTQYF.

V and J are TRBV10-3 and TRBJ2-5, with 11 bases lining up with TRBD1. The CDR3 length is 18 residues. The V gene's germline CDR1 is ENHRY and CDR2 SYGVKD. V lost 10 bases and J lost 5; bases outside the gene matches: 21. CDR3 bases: TGTGCCACCCGACTAGGCTCCGGGACAGGGGGTATTTTGGAGACCCAGTACTTC. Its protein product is CATRLGSGTGGILETQYF.

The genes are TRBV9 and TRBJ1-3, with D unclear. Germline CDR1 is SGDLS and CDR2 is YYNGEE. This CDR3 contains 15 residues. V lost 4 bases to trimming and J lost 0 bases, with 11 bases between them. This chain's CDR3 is CASSPRRSSGNTIYF. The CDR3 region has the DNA TGTGCCAGCAGCCCGCGGCGTAGCTCTGGAAACACCATATATTTT.

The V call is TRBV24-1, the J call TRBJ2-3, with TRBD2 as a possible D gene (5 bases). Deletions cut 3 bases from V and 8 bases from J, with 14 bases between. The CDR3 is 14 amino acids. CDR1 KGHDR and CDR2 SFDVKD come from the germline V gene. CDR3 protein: CATSDDGIPSTQYF. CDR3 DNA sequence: TGTGCCACCAGTGATGACGGGATACCCAGTACGCAGTATTTT.

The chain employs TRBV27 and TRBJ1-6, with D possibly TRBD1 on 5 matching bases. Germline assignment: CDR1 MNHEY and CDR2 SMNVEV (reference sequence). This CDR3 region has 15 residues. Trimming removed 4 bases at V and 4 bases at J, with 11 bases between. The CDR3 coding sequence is TGTGCCAGCAGTTCCCTCCAGGGTTATAATTCACCCCTCCACTTT. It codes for CASSSLQGYNSPLHF.

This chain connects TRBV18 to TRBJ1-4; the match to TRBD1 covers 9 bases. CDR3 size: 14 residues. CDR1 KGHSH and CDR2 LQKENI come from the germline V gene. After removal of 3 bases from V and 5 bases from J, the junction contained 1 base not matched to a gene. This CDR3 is CASSPGTGNEKLFF. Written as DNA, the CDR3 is TGTGCCAGCTCACCCGGGACAGGGAATGAAAAACTGTTTTTT. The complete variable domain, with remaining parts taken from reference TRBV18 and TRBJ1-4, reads NAGVMQNPRHLVRRRGQEARLRCSPMKGHSHVYWYRQLPEEGLKFMVYLQKENIIDESGMPKERFSAEFPKEGPSILRIQQVVRGDSAAYFCASSPGTGNEKLFFGSGTQLSVL.

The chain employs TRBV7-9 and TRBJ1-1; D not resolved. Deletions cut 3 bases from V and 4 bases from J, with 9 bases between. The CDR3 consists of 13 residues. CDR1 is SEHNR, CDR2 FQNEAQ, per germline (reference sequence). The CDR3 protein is CASSLRQVTEAFF. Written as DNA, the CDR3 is TGTGCCAGCAGCTTGAGGCAAGTCACTGAAGCTTTCTTT.

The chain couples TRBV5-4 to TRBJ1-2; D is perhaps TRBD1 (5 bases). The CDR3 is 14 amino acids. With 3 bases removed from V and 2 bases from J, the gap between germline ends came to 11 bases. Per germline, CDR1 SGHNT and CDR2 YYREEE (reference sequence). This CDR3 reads CASSWGERNYGYTF. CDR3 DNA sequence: TGTGCCAGCAGCTGGGGGGAGAGGAACTATGGCTACACCTTC.

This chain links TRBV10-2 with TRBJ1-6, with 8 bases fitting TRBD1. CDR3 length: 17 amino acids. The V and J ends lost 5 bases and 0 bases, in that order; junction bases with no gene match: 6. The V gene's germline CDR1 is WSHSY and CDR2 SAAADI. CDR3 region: CASSRQGTSSYNSPLHF. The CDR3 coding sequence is TGCGCCAGCAGTCGACAGGGGACGAGCTCCTATAATTCACCCCTCCACTTT.

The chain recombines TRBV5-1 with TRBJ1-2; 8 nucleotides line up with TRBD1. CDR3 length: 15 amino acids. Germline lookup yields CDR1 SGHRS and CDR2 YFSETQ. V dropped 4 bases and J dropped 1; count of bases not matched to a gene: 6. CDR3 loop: CASSQGQGLNYGYTF. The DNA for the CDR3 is TGCGCCAGCAGCCAAGGACAGGGCCTTAACTATGGCTACACCTTC.

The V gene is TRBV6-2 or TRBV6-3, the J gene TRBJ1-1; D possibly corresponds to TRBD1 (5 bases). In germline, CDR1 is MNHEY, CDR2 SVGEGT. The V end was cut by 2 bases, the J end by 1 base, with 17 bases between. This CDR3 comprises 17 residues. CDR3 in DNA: TGTGCCAGCAGTTACCAGGGAACGGTAGGGGCGAACACTGAAGCTTTCTTT. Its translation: CASSYQGTVGANTEAFF.

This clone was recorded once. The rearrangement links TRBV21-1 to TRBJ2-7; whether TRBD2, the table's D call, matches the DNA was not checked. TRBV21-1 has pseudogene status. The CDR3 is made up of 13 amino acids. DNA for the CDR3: TGTGCCAGCAGCAAAGGAGGTGTGGACGAGCAGTACGTC. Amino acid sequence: CASSKGGVDEQYV.

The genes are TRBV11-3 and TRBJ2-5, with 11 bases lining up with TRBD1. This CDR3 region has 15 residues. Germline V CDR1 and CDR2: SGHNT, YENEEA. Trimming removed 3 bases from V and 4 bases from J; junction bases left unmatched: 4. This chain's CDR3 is CASSFGTGGRETQYF. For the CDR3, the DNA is TGTGCCAGCAGCTTCGGGACAGGGGGGAGAGAGACCCAGTACTTC.